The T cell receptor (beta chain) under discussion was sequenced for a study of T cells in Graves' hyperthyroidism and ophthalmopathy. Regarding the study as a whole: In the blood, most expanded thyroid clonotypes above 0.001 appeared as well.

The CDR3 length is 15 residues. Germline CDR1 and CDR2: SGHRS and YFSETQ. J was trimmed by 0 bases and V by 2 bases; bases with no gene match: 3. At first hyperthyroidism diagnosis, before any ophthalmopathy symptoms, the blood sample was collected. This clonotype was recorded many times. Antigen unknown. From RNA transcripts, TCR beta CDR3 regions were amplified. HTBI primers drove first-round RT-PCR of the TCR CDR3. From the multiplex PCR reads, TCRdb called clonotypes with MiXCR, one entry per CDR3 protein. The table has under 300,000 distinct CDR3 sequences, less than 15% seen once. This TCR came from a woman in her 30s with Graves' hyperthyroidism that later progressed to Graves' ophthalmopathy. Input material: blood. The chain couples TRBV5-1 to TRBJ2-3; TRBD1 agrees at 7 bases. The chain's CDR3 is CASSFPGGSTDTQYF. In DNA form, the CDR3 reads TGCGCCAGCAGCTTCCCAGGGGGTAGCACAGATACGCAGTATTTT.